This TCR beta chain was documented in a study of T cells in Graves' hyperthyroidism and ophthalmopathy. Study results and limitations: Most clonotypes expanded in thyroid above 0.001 were likewise present in blood.

As regards this clonotype: Antigen unknown.

The CDR3 regions of TCR beta were amplified from RNA transcripts. The TCR CDR3 was amplified in a first-round RT-PCR using the HTBI primer set. TCRdb re-called the multiplex PCR reads through MiXCR, storing one row per CDR3 protein. The table records 350,000 to 400,000 distinct CDR3 sequences, 14% of them present only once. The germline V and J ends were trimmed by 6 bases and 2 bases, with 11 bases remaining between them. The CDR3 has 13 residues. CDR1 and CDR2 from the germline V gene are MNHNS and SASEGT. The rearrangement links TRBV6-1 to TRBJ2-7, with a possible D match to TRBD1 (6 bases). The source material was blood. The sequence was obtained from a woman aged 55-69 years with Graves' hyperthyroidism. CDR3 protein: CASSPRDTYEQYF. Written as DNA, the CDR3 is TGTGCCAGCAGCCCCCGGGACACCTACGAGCAGTACTTC.